This record covers a single TCR beta chain. Its target is unknown. Germline values: CDR1 MNHEY, CDR2 SVGAGI. The CDR3 has 14 residues. J lost 5 bases, V lost 11 bases, and 11 bases had no gene match. The data were obtained in a study of beta chain features in type 1 diabetes. Across the whole study: Patients were similar to healthy donors in age and gender (as well as in cell yields). Findings and limits, study-wide: Moderate yet significant TCRB CDR3 shortening was seen in Type 1 diabetes patients in all four CD4+ subsets.

Sequencing targeted expressed TCRB transcripts, as all isolated RNA had been reverse transcribed. Sequencing was performed with immunoSEQ multiplex PCR; in TCRdb, only in-frame clones are kept and a portion is missing. The sample contains 640,000 or so clones, around 15% of which appear only once. CD4+ naive, central memory, regulatory and stem cell-like memory cells were sorted via CD45RO/CCR7/CD25/CD127/CD95/CD27. All sorted populations exceeded 95% purity. The material sequenced was naive CD4+ T cells from blood. The V call is TRBV6-5, the J call TRBJ2-1; 8 positions match TRBD1. The sequence was obtained from a young man with type 1 diabetes. In DNA, the CDR3 is TGTGCCGGAGGTTTGGGACAGGTCAACAATGAGCAGTTCTTC. Protein: CAGGLGQVNNEQFF.